This entry features one T cell receptor beta chain sequence. These data belong to a study of siplizumab effects on memory and regulatory T cells. Every sample had roughly 100,000 of its TCR templates assayed. Clones were read by immunoSEQ multiplex PCR, and TCRdb kept only the in-frame ones, dropping some. The profile shows around 100,000 clones, 94% of them singletons. The clonotype was recovered from a human donor in good health. Material for sequencing was non-Treg CD4+ T cells sorted from blood.

The CDR3: CASSRSPRTGELFF. The DNA for the CDR3 is TGTGCCAGCAGTCGTTCCCCCCGGACCGGGGAGCTGTTTTTT. The genes are TRBV6-5 and TRBJ2-2; D not resolved. The CDR3 covers 14 residues. The ends were cut back, 5 bases at V and 5 bases at J, with 12 bases in the middle. The germline V gene has CDR1 MNHEY and CDR2 SVGAGI.